The rows below give T cell receptor beta chains drawn from one sample of a study of shared clonotypes between healthy human individuals. The data were produced by immunoSEQ multiplex PCR, yet TCRdb's version contains in-frame clones alone and is incomplete. The profile shows approximately 2.3 million clones, 85% to 95% of them singletons. The sequenced sample was naive CD4+ T cells from PBMCs. The source of these receptors is a man between 18 and 29 years old in good health. Some clones in this sample may be carry-over from other donors' samples. The CDR3 runs from the conserved cysteine through the conserved F or W. D genes are given only for firm matches. The size field is filled for only some rows; it gives once, few, many or a size class.

abundance: .
d_gene: .
v_gene: TRBV2
j_gene: TRBJ1-3
CDR3aa: CASARDNSGNTIYF
CDR3nt: TGTGCCAGCGCCAGAGACAACTCTGGAAACACCATATATTTT

abundance: .
d_gene: .
v_gene: TRBV27
j_gene: TRBJ2-3
CDR3aa: CARGRRPDTQYF
CDR3nt: TGTGCCAGAGGACGCCGCCCAGATACGCAGTATTTT

abundance: .
d_gene: TRBD2
v_gene: TRBV7-2
j_gene: TRBJ2-2
CDR3aa: CASSLAPGGRVGAGTGELFF
CDR3nt: TGTGCCAGCAGCTTAGCGCCTGGCGGGAGGGTAGGGGCAGGCACCGGGGAGCTGTTTTTT

abundance: .
d_gene: TRBD1
v_gene: TRBV25-1
j_gene: TRBJ2-1
CDR3aa: CASSERTGTGGNEQFF
CDR3nt: TGTGCCAGCAGTGAAAGGACGGGGACAGGGGGGAATGAGCAGTTCTTC

abundance: .
d_gene: .
v_gene: TRBV6-1
j_gene: TRBJ1-5
CDR3aa: CASRRGHPEGQPQHF
CDR3nt: TGTGCCAGCAGGAGAGGACACCCTGAGGGTCAGCCCCAGCATTTT

abundance: .
d_gene: TRBD2
v_gene: TRBV7-9
j_gene: TRBJ2-4
CDR3aa: CASSLAVLGLAAGNIQYF
CDR3nt: TGTGCCAGCAGCTTAGCGGTTTTGGGACTAGCGGCGGGGAACATTCAGTACTTC

abundance: few
d_gene: .
v_gene: TRBV6-5
j_gene: TRBJ1-1
CDR3aa: CASSRAGFVNTEAFF
CDR3nt: TGTGCCAGCAGTCGGGCAGGGTTTGTGAACACTGAAGCTTTCTTT

abundance: .
d_gene: .
v_gene: TRBV21-1
j_gene: TRBJ2-1
CDR3aa: CASRHLGNEQFF
CDR3nt: TGTGCCAGCAGACACCTGGGAAATGAGCAGTTCTTC

abundance: .
d_gene: TRBD1
v_gene: TRBV4-1
j_gene: TRBJ1-2
CDR3aa: CASSPGTGTGYTF
CDR3nt: TGCGCCAGCAGTCCCGGGACAGGGACGGGCTACACCTTC

abundance: .
d_gene: .
v_gene: TRBV29-1
j_gene: TRBJ2-7
CDR3aa: CSVGSTYEQYF
CDR3nt: TGCAGCGTTGGGTCTACCTACGAGCAGTACTTC

abundance: .
d_gene: .
v_gene: TRBV5-1
j_gene: TRBJ2-1
CDR3aa: CASSFGAASFSYNEQFF
CDR3nt: TGCGCCAGCAGCTTCGGGGCCGCTAGCTTTTCTTACAATGAGCAGTTCTTC

abundance: .
d_gene: .
v_gene: TRBV19
j_gene: TRBJ2-2
CDR3aa: CASSTSRLTGELFF
CDR3nt: TGTGCCAGTAGTACCTCTAGACTGACCGGGGAGCTGTTTTTT

abundance: .
d_gene: .
v_gene: TRBV7-9
j_gene: TRBJ2-1
CDR3aa: CASSLAGTGGNEQFF
CDR3nt: TGTGCCAGCAGCCTAGCGGGAACAGGGGGTAATGAGCAGTTCTTC

abundance: .
d_gene: .
v_gene: TRBV30
j_gene: TRBJ1-1
CDR3aa: CAWSYLNTEAFF
CDR3nt: TGTGCCTGGAGTTACCTGAACACTGAAGCTTTCTTT

abundance: .
d_gene: .
v_gene: TRBV21-1
j_gene: TRBJ2-7
CDR3aa: CASSTRTGDSYEQYF
CDR3nt: TGTGCCAGCAGCACACGGACAGGGGACTCCTACGAGCAGTACTTC

abundance: .
d_gene: .
v_gene: TRBV4-1
j_gene: TRBJ1-5
CDR3aa: CASSQGGPVAQHF
CDR3nt: TGCGCCAGCAGCCAAGGAGGCCCGGTAGCCCAGCATTTT

abundance: .
d_gene: .
v_gene: TRBV5-4
j_gene: TRBJ2-2
CDR3aa: CASSLKGRTRTTGELFF
CDR3nt: TGTGCCAGCAGCCTAAAGGGTAGGACTCGCACCACCGGGGAGCTGTTTTTT

abundance: .
d_gene: .
v_gene: TRBV2
j_gene: TRBJ2-2
CDR3aa: CASSLIATGELFF
CDR3nt: TGTGCCAGCAGCCTAATAGCGACCGGGGAGCTGTTTTTT

abundance: few
d_gene: .
v_gene: TRBV6-6
j_gene: TRBJ1-1
CDR3aa: CASSIRGDTEAFF
CDR3nt: TGTGCCAGCAGTATACGAGGGGACACTGAAGCTTTCTTT

abundance: .
d_gene: .
v_gene: TRBV5-1
j_gene: TRBJ1-4
CDR3aa: CASSGTTNEKLFF
CDR3nt: TGCGCCAGCAGCGGGACAACTAATGAAAAACTGTTTTTT

abundance: .
d_gene: .
v_gene: TRBV6-1
j_gene: TRBJ2-2
CDR3aa: CASSWVEKNTGELFF
CDR3nt: TGTGCCAGCAGTTGGGTAGAAAAGAACACCGGGGAGCTGTTTTTT

abundance: .
d_gene: .
v_gene: TRBV6-6
j_gene: TRBJ1-3
CDR3aa: CASSYGSGRTGNTIYF
CDR3nt: TGTGCCAGCAGTTACGGTTCAGGGAGAACTGGAAACACCATATATTTT

abundance: .
d_gene: .
v_gene: TRBV25-1
j_gene: TRBJ2-7
CDR3aa: CASSPREGIAKTYEQYF
CDR3nt: TGTGCCAGCAGTCCACGGGAAGGGATAGCGAAAACCTACGAGCAGTACTTC

abundance: .
d_gene: .
v_gene: TRBV6-1
j_gene: TRBJ2-7
CDR3aa: CASSEMAAYEQYF
CDR3nt: TGTGCCAGCAGTGAAATGGCAGCCTACGAGCAGTACTTC

abundance: .
d_gene: .
v_gene: TRBV19
j_gene: TRBJ2-1
CDR3aa: CASSRGSIYNEQFF
CDR3nt: TGTGCCAGTAGTAGGGGGTCGATATACAATGAGCAGTTCTTC

abundance: .
d_gene: .
v_gene: TRBV11-2
j_gene: TRBJ2-2
CDR3aa: CASSFHGGAGELFF
CDR3nt: TGTGCCAGCAGCTTCCACGGCGGGGCCGGGGAGCTGTTTTTT

abundance: .
d_gene: .
v_gene: TRBV9
j_gene: TRBJ2-2
CDR3aa: CASGSNTGELFF
CDR3nt: TGTGCCAGCGGGTCGAACACCGGGGAGCTGTTTTTT

abundance: .
d_gene: TRBD1
v_gene: TRBV19
j_gene: TRBJ1-1
CDR3aa: CASRKTGRDTEAFF
CDR3nt: TGTGCCAGTAGGAAGACAGGGCGAGACACTGAAGCTTTCTTT

abundance: .
d_gene: TRBD1
v_gene: TRBV7-9
j_gene: TRBJ1-2
CDR3aa: CASSAGQEGYGYTF
CDR3nt: TGTGCCAGCAGCGCGGGACAGGAAGGCTATGGCTACACCTTC

abundance: .
d_gene: TRBD1
v_gene: TRBV7-3
j_gene: TRBJ2-1
CDR3aa: CASSLVPGQGPYNEQFF
CDR3nt: TGTGCCAGCAGCTTAGTCCCGGGACAGGGACCCTACAATGAGCAGTTCTTC

abundance: .
d_gene: .
v_gene: TRBV11-2
j_gene: TRBJ1-4
CDR3aa: CASSPRSSRGSNEKLFF
CDR3nt: TGTGCCAGCAGCCCCAGGAGTAGCAGGGGCTCCAATGAAAAACTGTTTTTT

abundance: .
d_gene: .
v_gene: TRBV28
j_gene: TRBJ2-1
CDR3aa: CASRRLGLSEQFF
CDR3nt: TGTGCCAGCAGAAGACTAGGCCTGTCTGAGCAGTTCTTC

abundance: .
d_gene: TRBD2
v_gene: TRBV5-5
j_gene: TRBJ2-7
CDR3aa: CASSFSGRAGEQYF
CDR3nt: TGTGCCAGCAGCTTCAGCGGGAGGGCAGGTGAGCAGTACTTC

abundance: .
d_gene: .
v_gene: TRBV5-1
j_gene: TRBJ2-5
CDR3aa: CASSLVPSGQETQYF
CDR3nt: TGCGCCAGCAGCTTGGTACCCAGCGGACAAGAGACCCAGTACTTC

abundance: .
d_gene: TRBD1
v_gene: TRBV7-6
j_gene: TRBJ2-1
CDR3aa: CASSLRGDRGSISYNEQFF
CDR3nt: TGTGCCAGCAGCTTACGTGGGGACAGGGGGTCAATCTCCTACAATGAGCAGTTCTTC

abundance: .
d_gene: TRBD1
v_gene: TRBV28
j_gene: TRBJ2-7
CDR3aa: CASSFFGQGSMGQYF
CDR3nt: TGTGCCAGCAGTTTTTTCGGACAGGGGAGCATGGGACAGTACTTC

abundance: .
d_gene: .
v_gene: TRBV4-1
j_gene: TRBJ1-4
CDR3aa: CASSQDHREREKLFF
CDR3nt: TGCGCCAGCAGCCAAGATCACAGGGAGCGCGAAAAACTGTTTTTT

abundance: .
d_gene: TRBD2
v_gene: TRBV4-3
j_gene: TRBJ2-1
CDR3aa: CASSQDGRLAGNEQFF
CDR3nt: TGCGCCAGCAGCCAAGACGGGCGACTAGCGGGCAATGAGCAGTTCTTC

abundance: .
d_gene: .
v_gene: TRBV6-1
j_gene: TRBJ1-4
CDR3aa: CASSEARGAGEKLFF
CDR3nt: TGTGCCAGCAGTGAAGCGAGGGGGGCAGGTGAAAAACTGTTTTTT

abundance: .
d_gene: TRBD1
v_gene: TRBV5-1
j_gene: TRBJ1-6
CDR3aa: CASSLQGRDSPLHF
CDR3nt: TGCGCCAGCAGCTTACAGGGGAGGGATTCACCCCTCCACTTT

abundance: .
d_gene: .
v_gene: TRBV30
j_gene: TRBJ1-1
CDR3aa: CAWSLDRATEAFF
CDR3nt: TGTGCCTGGAGTCTGGACAGAGCCACTGAAGCTTTCTTT

abundance: .
d_gene: .
v_gene: TRBV7-9
j_gene: TRBJ2-1
CDR3aa: CASSLSNAGSYNEQFF
CDR3nt: TGTGCCAGCAGCCTTTCCAATGCGGGGTCCTACAATGAGCAGTTCTTC

abundance: .
d_gene: .
v_gene: TRBV6-6
j_gene: TRBJ1-1
CDR3aa: CASSGRGVEDTEAFF
CDR3nt: TGTGCCAGCAGTGGTCGGGGAGTTGAGGACACTGAAGCTTTCTTT

abundance: .
d_gene: .
v_gene: TRBV5-1
j_gene: TRBJ2-7
CDR3aa: CASSVGTLVYEQYF
CDR3nt: TGCGCCAGCAGTGTAGGGACACTAGTCTACGAGCAGTACTTC

abundance: .
d_gene: TRBD2
v_gene: TRBV5-1
j_gene: TRBJ2-7
CDR3aa: CASSSRSGVSYEQYF
CDR3nt: TGCGCCAGCAGCTCCAGAAGCGGGGTTTCCTACGAGCAGTACTTC

abundance: .
d_gene: .
v_gene: TRBV29-1
j_gene: TRBJ1-1
CDR3aa: CSVGGRWKNTEAFF
CDR3nt: TGCAGCGTTGGAGGCCGATGGAAGAACACTGAAGCTTTCTTT

abundance: .
d_gene: .
v_gene: TRBV7-3
j_gene: TRBJ2-1
CDR3aa: CASSGSSSYNEQFF
CDR3nt: TGTGCCAGCAGCGGATCGAGCTCCTACAATGAGCAGTTCTTC

abundance: .
d_gene: .
v_gene: TRBV19
j_gene: TRBJ2-2
CDR3aa: CASSAGAWTGELFF
CDR3nt: TGTGCCAGTAGTGCGGGCGCCTGGACCGGGGAGCTGTTTTTT

abundance: .
d_gene: TRBD1
v_gene: TRBV6-5
j_gene: TRBJ1-1
CDR3aa: CASSYRGQGVNTEAFF
CDR3nt: TGTGCCAGCAGTTACAGGGGACAGGGGGTCAACACTGAAGCTTTCTTT

abundance: .
d_gene: TRBD1
v_gene: TRBV2
j_gene: TRBJ2-1
CDR3aa: CASSLTGTYNEQFF
CDR3nt: TGTGCCAGCAGCCTGACAGGGACCTACAATGAGCAGTTCTTC

abundance: .
d_gene: TRBD1
v_gene: TRBV11-2
j_gene: TRBJ2-2
CDR3aa: CASSQRQGRELFF
CDR3nt: TGTGCCAGCAGCCAACGACAGGGGAGGGAGCTGTTTTTT